One and the same sample provided the 2 T cell receptor beta chains below, sequenced in a study of blood T cell repertoires in COVID-19. Sequencing used immunoSEQ multiplex PCR; TCRdb keeps in-frame clones, though not all of them. This sample carries 200,000 to 300,000 clones, about 90% of them seen once, and the ten largest clones take roughly 3.9%. The sequencing sample was made of peripheral blood. The receptors derive from a woman aged 40 to 55 with acute or convalescent COVID-19.

J is TRBJ1-1 and V is TRBV15, with a weak D call TRBD1 (6 bases). Looked up from germline, CDR1 is LNHNV and CDR2 is YYDKDF (reference sequence). CDR3 size: 15 residues. The V end was cut by 0 bases, the J end by 8 bases, with 16 bases between. The CDR3 protein is CATSRDLGTPPEAFF. The CDR3 bases are TGTGCCACCAGCAGAGATCTCGGGACACCGCCCGAAGCTTTCTTT. Full variable domain (remainder filled in from reference TRBV15 and TRBJ1-1): DAMVIQNPRYQVTQFGKPVTLSCSQTLNHNVMYWYQQKSSQAPKLLFHYYDKDFNNEADTPDNFQSRRPNTSFCFLDIRSPGLGDTAMYLCATSRDLGTPPEAFFGQGTRLTVV.

This chain connects TRBV27 to TRBJ1-5, with 7 nucleotides matching TRBD1. There are 13 residues in the CDR3. Germline CDR1 reads MNHEY; CDR2 reads SMNVEV (reference sequence). Unmatched junction bases numbered 2, after V lost 9 bases and J lost 0 bases. The CDR3 nucleotides read TGTGCCAGTAGACAGGGTAGCAATCAGCCCCAGCATTTT. This gives the protein CASRQGSNQPQHF.